The T cell receptor beta chain described here comes from a study of shared clonotypes between healthy human individuals. Study-level results: Sharing across four donors was highest in naive CD4 (around 5%) and lowest in memory CD8 (roughly 0.4%).

Germline CDR1 MNHEY, CDR2 SVGAGI. Deletions cut 3 bases from V and 5 bases from J, with 13 bases between. The CDR3 length is 14 residues. Generated by immunoSEQ multiplex PCR, the TCRdb table keeps only in-frame clones and is missing some. Of approximately 1.5 million clones in the sample, 95% to 99% were seen once. Notes on this clone: Its antigen is not identified.

The material sequenced was naive CD4+ T cells sorted from blood. Described subset: CD45RA+ positively selected. The chain has TRBV6-5 and TRBJ1-2; D perhaps matches TRBD1 (5 bases). This TCR came from a man aged 30 to 45 in good health. CDR3 region: CASSYTGTGYGYTF. The CDR3 bases are TGTGCCAGCAGTTATACCGGGACTGGGTATGGCTACACCTTC.